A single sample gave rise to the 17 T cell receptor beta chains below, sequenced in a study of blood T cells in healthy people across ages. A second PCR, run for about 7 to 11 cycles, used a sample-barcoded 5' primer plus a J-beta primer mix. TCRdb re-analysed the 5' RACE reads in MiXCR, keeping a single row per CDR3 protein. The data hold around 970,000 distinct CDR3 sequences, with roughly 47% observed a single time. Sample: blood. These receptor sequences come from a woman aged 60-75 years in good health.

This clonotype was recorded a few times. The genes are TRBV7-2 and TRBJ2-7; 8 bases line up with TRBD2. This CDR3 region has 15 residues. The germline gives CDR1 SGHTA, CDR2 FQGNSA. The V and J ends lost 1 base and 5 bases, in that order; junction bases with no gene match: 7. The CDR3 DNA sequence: TGTGCCAGCAGCTTAGAAGGTAGCGGGATCCACGAGCAGTACTTC. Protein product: CASSLEGSGIHEQYF.

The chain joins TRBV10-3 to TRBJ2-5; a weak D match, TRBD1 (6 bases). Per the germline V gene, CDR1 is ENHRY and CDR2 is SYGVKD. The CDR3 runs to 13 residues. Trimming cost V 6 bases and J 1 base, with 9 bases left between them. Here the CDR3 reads CAIRDSSQETQYF. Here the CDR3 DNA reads TGTGCCATCAGGGACAGTTCCCAAGAGACCCAGTACTTC.

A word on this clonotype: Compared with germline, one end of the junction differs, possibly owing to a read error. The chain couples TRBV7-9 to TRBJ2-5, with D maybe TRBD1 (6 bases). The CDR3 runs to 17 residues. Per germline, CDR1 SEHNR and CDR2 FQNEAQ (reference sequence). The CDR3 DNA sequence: TGTGCCAGCAGCTTAGGTTGGGGGCGCATAACCCCAGAGACCCGGTACTTC. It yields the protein CASSLGWGRITPETRYF.

The CDR3 reads CASSSGDRGSPLHF. The CDR3 DNA sequence: TGTGCCAGCAGTTCCGGGGACAGGGGCTCACCCCTCCACTTT. The chain carries TRBV6-5 and TRBJ1-6; 10 bases match TRBD1. V lost 4 bases to trimming and J lost 10 bases; unmatched junction nucleotides: 4. This CDR3 is built from 14 residues. Germline CDR1 MNHEY, CDR2 SVGAGI.

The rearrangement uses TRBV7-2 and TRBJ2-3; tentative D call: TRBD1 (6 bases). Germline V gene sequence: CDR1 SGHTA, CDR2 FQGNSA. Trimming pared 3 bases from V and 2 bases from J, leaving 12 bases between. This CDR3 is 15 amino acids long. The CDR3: CASSFGGLDTDTQYF. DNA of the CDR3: TGTGCCAGCAGCTTTGGGGGCCTAGACACAGATACGCAGTATTTT.

In nucleotides, the CDR3 is TGCAGTGCTAGAGATTATGGTGCGGGGAACTATGGCTACACCTTC. This encodes CSARDYGAGNYGYTF. The V and J genes are TRBV20-1 and TRBJ1-2; no clear D gene. This CDR3 contains 15 residues. Trimming left V 0 bases short and J 2 bases short, with 13 bases between. The germline V gene encodes CDR1 DFQATT and CDR2 SNEGSKA (reference sequence).

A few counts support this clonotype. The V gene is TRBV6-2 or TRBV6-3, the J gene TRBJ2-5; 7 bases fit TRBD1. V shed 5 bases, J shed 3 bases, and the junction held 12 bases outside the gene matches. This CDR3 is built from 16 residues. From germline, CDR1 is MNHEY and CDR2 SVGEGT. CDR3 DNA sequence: TGTGCCAGCAGTCTACCGACAGGACAGGACGAAGAGACCCAGTACTTC. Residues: CASSLPTGQDEETQYF.

CDR3 residues: CASSSRPTDTQYF. The CDR3 DNA sequence: TGTGCCAGCAGCTCCCGACCCACAGATACGCAGTATTTT. The rearrangement uses TRBV7-7 and TRBJ2-3; unclear D gene. The CDR3 is 13 residues long. Trimming took 4 bases from V and 2 from J, leaving 7 bases between them. The germline CDR1 and CDR2 sequences are SSHAT and FNYEAQ (reference sequence).

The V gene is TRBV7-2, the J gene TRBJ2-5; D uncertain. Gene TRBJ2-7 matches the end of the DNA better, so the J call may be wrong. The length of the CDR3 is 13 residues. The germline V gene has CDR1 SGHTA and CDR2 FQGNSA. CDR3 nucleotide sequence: TGTGCCAGCAGCTTAGCGCGTTACTACGAGCAGTACTTC. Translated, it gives CASSLARYYEQYF.

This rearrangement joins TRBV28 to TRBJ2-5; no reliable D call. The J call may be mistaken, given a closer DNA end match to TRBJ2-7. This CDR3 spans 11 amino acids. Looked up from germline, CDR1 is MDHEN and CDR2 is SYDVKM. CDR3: CASKSLREQYF. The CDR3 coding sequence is TGTGCCAGCAAGAGTCTGCGCGAGCAGTACTTC.

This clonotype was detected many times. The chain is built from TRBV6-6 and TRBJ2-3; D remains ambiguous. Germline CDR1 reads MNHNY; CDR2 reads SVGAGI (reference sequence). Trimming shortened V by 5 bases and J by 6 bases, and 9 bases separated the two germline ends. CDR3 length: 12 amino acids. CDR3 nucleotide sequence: TGTGCCAGCAGTATAACCCCGGATACGCAGTATTTT. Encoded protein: CASSITPDTQYF.

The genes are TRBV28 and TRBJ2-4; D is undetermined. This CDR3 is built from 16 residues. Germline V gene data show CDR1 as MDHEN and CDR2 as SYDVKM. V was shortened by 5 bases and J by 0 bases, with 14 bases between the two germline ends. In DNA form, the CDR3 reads TGTGCCAGCAGTCCGCCGACCAGACTAGCCAAAAACATTCAGTACTTC. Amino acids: CASSPPTRLAKNIQYF. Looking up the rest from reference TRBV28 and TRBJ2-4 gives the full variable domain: DVKVTQSSRYLVKRTGEKVFLECVQDMDHENMFWYRQDPGLGLRLIYFSYDVKMKEKGDIPEGYSVSREKKERFSLILESASTNQTSMYLCASSPPTRLAKNIQYFGAGTRLSVL.

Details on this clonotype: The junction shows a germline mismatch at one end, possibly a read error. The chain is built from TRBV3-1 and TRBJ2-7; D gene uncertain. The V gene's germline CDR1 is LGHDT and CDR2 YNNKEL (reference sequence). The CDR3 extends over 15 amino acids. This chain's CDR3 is CASSQDATQYNEQYF. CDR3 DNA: TGTGCCAGCAGCCAAGACGCGACACAATACAATGAGCAGTACTTT.

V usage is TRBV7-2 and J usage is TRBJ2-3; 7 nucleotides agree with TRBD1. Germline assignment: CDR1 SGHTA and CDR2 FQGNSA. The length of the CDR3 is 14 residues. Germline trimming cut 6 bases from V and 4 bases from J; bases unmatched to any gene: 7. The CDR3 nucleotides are TGTGCCAGCAGATTAACAGGGGCCGCAGATACGCAGTATTTT. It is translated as CASRLTGAADTQYF.

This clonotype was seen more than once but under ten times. CDR3 coding DNA: TGTGCCAGCAGCTTACCAGCGGGAGGTTGGGAGACCCAGTACTTC. It codes for CASSLPAGGWETQYF. V and J are TRBV7-2 and TRBJ2-4, with TRBD2 matching 9 bases. Matching the DNA end better, TRBJ2-5 makes the J call doubtful. Germline V lookup: CDR1 SGHTA, CDR2 FQGNSA. CDR3 length: 15 amino acids.

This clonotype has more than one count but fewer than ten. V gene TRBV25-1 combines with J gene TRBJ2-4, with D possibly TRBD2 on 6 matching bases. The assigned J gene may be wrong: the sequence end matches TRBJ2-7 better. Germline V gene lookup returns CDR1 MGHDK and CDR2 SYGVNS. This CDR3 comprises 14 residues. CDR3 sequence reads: CASTGSGPVYEQYF. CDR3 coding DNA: TGTGCCAGCACCGGTAGCGGTCCTGTCTACGAGCAGTACTTC.

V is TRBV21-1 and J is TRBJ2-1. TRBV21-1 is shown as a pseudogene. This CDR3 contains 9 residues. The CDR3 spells CASTREQFF. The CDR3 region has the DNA TGTGCCAGCACACGTGAGCAGTTCTTC.